Here is one T cell receptor beta chain with its context. The target antigen is unknown. A junction end diverges from the germline sequence, so it may reflect a read error. The sample is drawn from a study of cytomegalovirus exposure and HLA in healthy donors. Researchers ran the PCR with 60 Vbeta and 13 Jbeta primers. The assay was immunoSEQ multiplex PCR, and TCRdb's table has in-frame clones only and misses some. This table holds 95,000 to 150,000 clones, around three fifths found once. Germline-derived CDR1 and CDR2 are SQVTM and ANQGSEA. This CDR3 region has 15 residues. General observations from the study: Roughly even sequencing depth across donors was the assumption behind the presence/absence analyses. The listing of 150 to 200 TCR beta chains classed them as cytomegalovirus-associated. Later analysis suggested links between common viral pathogens and several top significant clusters.

V usage is TRBV29-1 and J usage is TRBJ1-2; TRBD1 matches 7 bases. Sequencing input: PBMCs. This sequence originates from a woman aged 35 to 49 in good health and CMV-seropositive. CDR3 nucleotides: TGCAGCGTTGAGACAGGGCTCGTGGCTAACTATGGCTACCCCTTC. Translation: CSVETGLVANYGYPF.